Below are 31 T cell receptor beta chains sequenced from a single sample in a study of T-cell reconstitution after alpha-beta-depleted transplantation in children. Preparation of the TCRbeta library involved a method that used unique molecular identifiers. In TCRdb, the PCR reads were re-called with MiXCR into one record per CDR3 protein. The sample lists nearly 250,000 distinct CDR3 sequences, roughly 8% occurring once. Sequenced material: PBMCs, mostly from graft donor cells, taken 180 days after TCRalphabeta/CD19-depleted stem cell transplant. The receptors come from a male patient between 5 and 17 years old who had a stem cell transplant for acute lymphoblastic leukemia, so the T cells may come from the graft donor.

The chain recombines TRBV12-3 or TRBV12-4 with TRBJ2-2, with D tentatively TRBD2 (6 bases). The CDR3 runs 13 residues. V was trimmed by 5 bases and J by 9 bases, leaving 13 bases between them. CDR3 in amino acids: CASSPPGVRELFF. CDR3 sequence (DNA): TGTGCCAGCAGTCCGCCGGGGGTGAGGGAGCTGTTTTTT.

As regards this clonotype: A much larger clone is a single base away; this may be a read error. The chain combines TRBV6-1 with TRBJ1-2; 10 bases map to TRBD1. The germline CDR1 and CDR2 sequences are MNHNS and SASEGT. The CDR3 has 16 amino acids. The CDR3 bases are TGTGCCAGCAGTCCCGGGACAGGGGAGTCGGGCTATGCCTACACCTTC. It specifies CASSPGTGESGYAYTF.

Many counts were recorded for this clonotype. The CDR3 sequence is CASSPDRRFNQPQHF. The DNA of the CDR3 is TGCGCCAGCAGTCCCGACAGGAGGTTCAATCAGCCCCAGCATTTT. This chain uses TRBV4-3 with TRBJ1-5, with TRBD1 as a possible D gene (6 bases). Looked up from germline, CDR1 is LGHNA and CDR2 is YSLEER. This CDR3 has 15 amino acids. V gave up 6 bases and J gave up 3 bases, with 15 bases separating them.

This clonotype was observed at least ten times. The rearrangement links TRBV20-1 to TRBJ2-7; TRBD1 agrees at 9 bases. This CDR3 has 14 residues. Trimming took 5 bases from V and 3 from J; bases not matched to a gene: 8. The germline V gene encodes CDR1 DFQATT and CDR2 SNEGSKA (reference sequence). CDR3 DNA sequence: TGCAGTGCTGGACAGGGGTTCGGGGGCTACGAGCAGTACTTC. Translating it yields CSAGQGFGGYEQYF.

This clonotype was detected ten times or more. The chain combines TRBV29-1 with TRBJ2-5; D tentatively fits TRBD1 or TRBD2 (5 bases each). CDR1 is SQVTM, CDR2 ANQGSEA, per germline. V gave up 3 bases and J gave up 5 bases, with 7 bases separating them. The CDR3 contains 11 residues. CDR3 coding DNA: TGCAGCGTTGATGGGGGTGAGACCCAGTACTTC. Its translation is CSVDGGETQYF.

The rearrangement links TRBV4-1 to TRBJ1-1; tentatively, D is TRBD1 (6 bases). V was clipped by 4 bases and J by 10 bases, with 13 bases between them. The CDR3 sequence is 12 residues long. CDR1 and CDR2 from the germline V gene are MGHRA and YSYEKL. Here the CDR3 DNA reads TGCGCCAGCAGCCCTCAGGGGAGGGGAGCTTTCTTT. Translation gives CASSPQGRGAFF.

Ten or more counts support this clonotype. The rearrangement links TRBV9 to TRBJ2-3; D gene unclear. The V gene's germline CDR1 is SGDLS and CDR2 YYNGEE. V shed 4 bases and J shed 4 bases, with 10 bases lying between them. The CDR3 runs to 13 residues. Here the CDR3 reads CASSPNVADTQYF. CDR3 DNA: TGTGCCAGCAGCCCAAATGTTGCAGATACGCAGTATTTT.

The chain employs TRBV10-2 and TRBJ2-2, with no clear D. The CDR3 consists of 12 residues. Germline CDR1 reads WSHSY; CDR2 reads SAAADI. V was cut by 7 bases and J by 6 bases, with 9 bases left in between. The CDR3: CASTPFPGELFF. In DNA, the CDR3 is TGCGCCAGCACCCCGTTTCCCGGGGAGCTGTTTTTT.

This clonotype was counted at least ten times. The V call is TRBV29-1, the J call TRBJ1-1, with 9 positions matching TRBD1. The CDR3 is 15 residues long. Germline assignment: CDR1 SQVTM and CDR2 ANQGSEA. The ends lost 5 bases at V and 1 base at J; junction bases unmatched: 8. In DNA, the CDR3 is TGCAGCGTTCTGGGACAGGGAGGTTGGAACACTGAAGCTTTCTTT. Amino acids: CSVLGQGGWNTEAFF.

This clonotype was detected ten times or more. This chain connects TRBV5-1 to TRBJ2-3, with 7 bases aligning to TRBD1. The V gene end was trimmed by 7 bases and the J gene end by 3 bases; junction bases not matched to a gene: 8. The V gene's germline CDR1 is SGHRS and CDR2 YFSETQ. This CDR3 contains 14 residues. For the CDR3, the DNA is TGCGCCAGCCACAGGGGTCCCCTTACAGATACGCAGTATTTT. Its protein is CASHRGPLTDTQYF. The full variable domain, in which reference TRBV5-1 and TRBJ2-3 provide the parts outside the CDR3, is KAGVTQTPRYLIKTRGQQVTLSCSPISGHRSVSWYQQTPGQGLQFLFEYFSETQRNKGNFPGRFSGRQFSNSRSEMNVSTLELGDSALYLCASHRGPLTDTQYFGPGTRLTVL.

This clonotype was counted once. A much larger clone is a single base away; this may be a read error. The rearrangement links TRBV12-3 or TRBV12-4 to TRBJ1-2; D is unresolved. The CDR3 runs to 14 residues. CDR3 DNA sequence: TGTGCCATCAGTCGCCAGACAAAAAGGGATGGCTACACCTTC. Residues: CAISRQTKRDGYTF.

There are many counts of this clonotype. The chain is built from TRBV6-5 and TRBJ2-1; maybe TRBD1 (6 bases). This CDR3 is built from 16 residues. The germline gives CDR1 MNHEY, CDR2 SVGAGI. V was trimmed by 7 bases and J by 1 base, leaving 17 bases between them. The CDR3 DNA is TGTGCCAGCACTTCGTACAGGGAGCGTTCCTACAATGAGCAGTTCTTC. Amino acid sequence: CASTSYRERSYNEQFF.

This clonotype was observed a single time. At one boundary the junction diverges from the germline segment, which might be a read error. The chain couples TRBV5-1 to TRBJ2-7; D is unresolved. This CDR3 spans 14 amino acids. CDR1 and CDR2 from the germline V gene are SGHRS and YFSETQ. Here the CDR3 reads CAMGSRLLSYEQYF. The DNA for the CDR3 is TGTGCCATGGGCTCCAGGCTGCTCTCCTACGAGCAGTACTTC. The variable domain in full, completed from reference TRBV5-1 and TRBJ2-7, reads KAGVTQTPRYLIKTRGQQVTLSCSPISGHRSVSWYQQTPGQGLQFLFEYFSETQRNKGNFPGRFSGRQFSNSRSEMNVSTLELGDSALYLCAMGSRLLSYEQYFGPGTRLTVT.

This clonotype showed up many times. The CDR3 nucleotides are TGTGCCAGCAGTTACTCGGGAAGGGGAAGCTCTGGGGCCAACGTCCTGACTTTC. It yields the protein CASSYSGRGSSGANVLTF. The genes are TRBV6-5 and TRBJ2-6; possibly TRBD1 for D (5 bases). Germline lookup yields CDR1 MNHEY and CDR2 SVGAGI. Trimming took off 0 bases at V and 0 bases at J, with 12 bases between the two ends. The CDR3 spans 18 residues.

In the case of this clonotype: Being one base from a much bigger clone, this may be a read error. The CDR3 DNA is TGTGCCAGCAGACCCAGGACAAACAACGGGGAGCTGTTTTTT. Translated, it gives CASRPRTNNGELFF. The rearrangement links TRBV12-3 or TRBV12-4 to TRBJ2-2; perhaps TRBD1 as D (5 bases). The CDR3 loop spans 14 amino acids.

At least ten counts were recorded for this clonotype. The CDR3 region has the DNA TGTGCCAGCGCGACAGGATCGAACACTGAAGCTTTCTTT. It is translated as CASATGSNTEAFF. The chain recombines TRBV7-3 with TRBJ1-1; TRBD1 is a possible D gene (6 bases). This CDR3 contains 13 residues. Between the trimmed V and J ends, which lost 8 bases and 1 base, there was a span of 11 bases. The V gene's germline CDR1 is SGHTA and CDR2 FQGTGA. The whole variable domain, remainder taken from reference TRBV7-3 and TRBJ1-1, is GAGVSQTPSNKVTEKGKYVELRCDPISGHTALYWYRQSLGQGPEFLIYFQGTGAADDSGLPNDRFFAVRPEGSVSTLKIQRTERGDSAVYLCASATGSNTEAFFGQGTRLTVV.

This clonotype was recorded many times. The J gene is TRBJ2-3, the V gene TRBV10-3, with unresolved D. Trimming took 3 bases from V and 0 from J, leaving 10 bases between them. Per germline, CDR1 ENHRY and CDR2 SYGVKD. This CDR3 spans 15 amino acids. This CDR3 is CAISDQSGSTDTQYF. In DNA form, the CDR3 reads TGTGCCATCAGTGATCAATCCGGTAGCACAGATACGCAGTATTTT.

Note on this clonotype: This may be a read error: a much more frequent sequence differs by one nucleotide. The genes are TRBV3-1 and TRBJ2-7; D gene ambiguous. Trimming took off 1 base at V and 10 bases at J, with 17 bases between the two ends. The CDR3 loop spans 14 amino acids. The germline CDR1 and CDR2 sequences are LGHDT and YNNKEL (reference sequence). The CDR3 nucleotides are TGTGCCAGCAGCCAAGTCGCTGGGCCTCTCGACCAGTACTTC. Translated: CASSQVAGPLDQYF.

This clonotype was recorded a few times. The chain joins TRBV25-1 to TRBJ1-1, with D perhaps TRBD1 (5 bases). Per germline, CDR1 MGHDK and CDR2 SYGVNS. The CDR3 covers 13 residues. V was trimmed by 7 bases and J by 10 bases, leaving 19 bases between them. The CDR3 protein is CASTKWGRDGAFF. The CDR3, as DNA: TGTGCCAGCACCAAATGGGGCAGGGATGGAGCTTTCTTT. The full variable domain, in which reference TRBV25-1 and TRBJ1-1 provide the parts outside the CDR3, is EADIYQTPRYLVIGTGKKITLECSQTMGHDKMYWYQQDPGMELHLIHYSYGVNSTEKGDLSSESTVSRIRTEHFPLTLESARPSHTSQYLCASTKWGRDGAFFGQGTRLTVV.

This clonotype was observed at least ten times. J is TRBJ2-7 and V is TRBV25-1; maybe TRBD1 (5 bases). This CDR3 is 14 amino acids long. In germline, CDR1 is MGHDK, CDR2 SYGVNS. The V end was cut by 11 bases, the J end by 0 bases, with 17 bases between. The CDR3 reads CADRQPLSSYEQYF. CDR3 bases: TGTGCCGACAGACAGCCCTTGTCCTCCTACGAGCAGTACTTC.

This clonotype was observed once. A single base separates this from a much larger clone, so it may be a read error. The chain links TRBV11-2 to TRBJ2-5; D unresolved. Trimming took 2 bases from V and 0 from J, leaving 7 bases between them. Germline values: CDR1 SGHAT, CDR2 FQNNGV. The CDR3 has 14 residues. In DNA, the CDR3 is TGTGCCAGCAGCTTAAGGCCGTACCAAGAGACCCAGTACTTC. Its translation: CASSLRPYQETQYF.

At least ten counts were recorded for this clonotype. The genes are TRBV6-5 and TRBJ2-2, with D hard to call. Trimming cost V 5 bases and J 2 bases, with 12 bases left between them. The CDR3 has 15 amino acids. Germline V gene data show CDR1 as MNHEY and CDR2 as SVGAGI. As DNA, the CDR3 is TGTGCCAGCAGTCACCCCCTTATAAACACCGGGGAGCTGTTTTTT. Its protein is CASSHPLINTGELFF.

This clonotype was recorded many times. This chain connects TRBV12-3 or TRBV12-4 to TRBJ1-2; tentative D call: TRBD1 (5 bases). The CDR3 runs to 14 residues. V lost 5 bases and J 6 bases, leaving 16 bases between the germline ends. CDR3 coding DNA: TGTGCCAGCAGTCCGGGGGGGGGTGAGGATGGCTACACCTTC. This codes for CASSPGGGEDGYTF.

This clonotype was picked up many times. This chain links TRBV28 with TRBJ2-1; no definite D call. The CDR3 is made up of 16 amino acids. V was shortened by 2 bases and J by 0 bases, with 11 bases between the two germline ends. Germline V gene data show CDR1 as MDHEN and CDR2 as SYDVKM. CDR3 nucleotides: TGTGCCAGCAGTTTACGAAGGCGTACCTCCTACAATGAGCAGTTCTTC. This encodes CASSLRRRTSYNEQFF.

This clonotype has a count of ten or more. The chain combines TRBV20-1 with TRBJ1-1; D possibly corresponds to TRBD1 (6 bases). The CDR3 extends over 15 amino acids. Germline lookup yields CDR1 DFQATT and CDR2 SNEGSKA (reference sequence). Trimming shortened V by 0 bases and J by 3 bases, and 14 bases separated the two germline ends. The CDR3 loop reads CSARDPSGADTEAFF. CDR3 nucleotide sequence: TGCAGTGCTAGAGATCCGTCAGGGGCGGACACTGAAGCTTTCTTT.

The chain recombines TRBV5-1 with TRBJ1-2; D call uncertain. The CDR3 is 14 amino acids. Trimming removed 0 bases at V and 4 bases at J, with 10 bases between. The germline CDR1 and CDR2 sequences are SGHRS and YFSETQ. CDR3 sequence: CASSLGDGGYGYTF. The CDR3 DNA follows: TGCGCCAGCAGCTTGGGAGACGGCGGCTATGGCTACACCTTC.

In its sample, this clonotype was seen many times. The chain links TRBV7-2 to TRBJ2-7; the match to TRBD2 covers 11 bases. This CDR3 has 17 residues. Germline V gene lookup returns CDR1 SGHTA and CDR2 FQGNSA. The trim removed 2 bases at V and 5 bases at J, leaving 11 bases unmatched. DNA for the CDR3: TGTGCCAGCAGCTTAAGGACTGGGGTTAGCGGGAGGGACGAGCAGTACTTC. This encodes CASSLRTGVSGRDEQYF.

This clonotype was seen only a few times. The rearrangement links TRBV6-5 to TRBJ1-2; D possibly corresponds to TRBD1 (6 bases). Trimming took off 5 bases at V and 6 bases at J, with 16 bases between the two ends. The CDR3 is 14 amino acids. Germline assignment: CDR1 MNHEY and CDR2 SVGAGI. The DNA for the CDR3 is TGTGCCAGCAGTCTAATCGACAGGTCCAATGGCTACACCTTC. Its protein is CASSLIDRSNGYTF.

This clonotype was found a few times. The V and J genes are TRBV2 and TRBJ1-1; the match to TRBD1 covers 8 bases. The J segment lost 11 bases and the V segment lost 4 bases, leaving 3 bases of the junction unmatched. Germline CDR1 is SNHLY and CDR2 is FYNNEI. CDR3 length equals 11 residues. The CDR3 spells CASSAQGGAFF. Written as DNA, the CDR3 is TGTGCCAGCAGTGCACAGGGGGGGGCTTTCTTT.

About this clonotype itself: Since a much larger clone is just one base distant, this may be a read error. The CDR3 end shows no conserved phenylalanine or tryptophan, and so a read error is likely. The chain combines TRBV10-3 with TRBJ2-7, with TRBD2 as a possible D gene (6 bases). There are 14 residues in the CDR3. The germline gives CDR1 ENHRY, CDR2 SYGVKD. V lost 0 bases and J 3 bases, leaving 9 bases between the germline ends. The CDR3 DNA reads TGTGCCATCAGTGAGTCGGGACTTTTCTACGAGCAGTACCTC. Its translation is CAISESGLFYEQYL.

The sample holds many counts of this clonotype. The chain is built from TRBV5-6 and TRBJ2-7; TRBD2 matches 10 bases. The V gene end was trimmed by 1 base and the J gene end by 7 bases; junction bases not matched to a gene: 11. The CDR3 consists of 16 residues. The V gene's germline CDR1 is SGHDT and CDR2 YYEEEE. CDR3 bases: TGTGCCAGCAGCTTGTCCAGCGGGAGGGCTTTTTCGGAGCAGTACTTC. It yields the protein CASSLSSGRAFSEQYF.